The clone carrying this TCR beta chain was observed many times. Its specificity is not known. How the authors handled the data: A per-sample median of roughly 96,000 TCRs was observed, with counts ranging from roughly 23,224 to 700,000. TCRdb independently ran MiXCR on the 5' RACE reads; one entry per CDR3 protein. TCRdb, not the original authors, processed these V and J calls. The repertoire holds around 140,000 distinct CDR3 sequences, with 3.5% to 5% as singletons. The sample is drawn from a study of human T cells and chemical hapten exposure. The germline V and J ends were trimmed by 4 bases and 1 base, with 23 bases remaining between them. The CDR3 loop spans 18 amino acids. Germline values: CDR1 SGHVS, CDR2 FNYEAQ. General study findings and limits: The number of TCRs over 1 in 1000 frequency stayed unchanged after DPC.

Total RNA was extracted from unfractionated whole blood. This clonotype originated in a female donor in good health. The rearrangement links TRBV7-6 to TRBJ2-7; perhaps TRBD1 as D (6 bases). CDR3 residues: CASSSFPRDITLSYEQYF. The CDR3 nucleotides read TGTGCCAGCAGCTCCTTCCCACGGGACATAACCCTATCCTACGAGCAGTACTTC.